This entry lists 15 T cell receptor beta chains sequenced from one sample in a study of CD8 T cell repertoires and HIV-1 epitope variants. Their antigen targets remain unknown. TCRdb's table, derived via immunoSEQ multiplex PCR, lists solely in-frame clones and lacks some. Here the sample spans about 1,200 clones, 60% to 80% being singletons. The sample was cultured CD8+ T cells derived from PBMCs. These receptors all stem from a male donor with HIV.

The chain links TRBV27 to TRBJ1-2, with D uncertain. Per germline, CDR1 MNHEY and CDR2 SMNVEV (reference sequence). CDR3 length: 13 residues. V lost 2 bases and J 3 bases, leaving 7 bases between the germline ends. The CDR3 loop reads CASSLGRYYGYTF. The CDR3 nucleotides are TGTGCCAGCAGTTTAGGCAGGTACTATGGCTACACCTTC.

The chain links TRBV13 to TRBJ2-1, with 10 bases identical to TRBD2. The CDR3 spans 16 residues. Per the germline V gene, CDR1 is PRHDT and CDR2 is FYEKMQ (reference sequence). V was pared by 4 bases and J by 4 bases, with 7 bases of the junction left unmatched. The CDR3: CASSSFNSGGYNEQFF. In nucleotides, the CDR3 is TGTGCCAGCAGCTCATTTAATAGCGGGGGGTACAATGAGCAGTTCTTC.

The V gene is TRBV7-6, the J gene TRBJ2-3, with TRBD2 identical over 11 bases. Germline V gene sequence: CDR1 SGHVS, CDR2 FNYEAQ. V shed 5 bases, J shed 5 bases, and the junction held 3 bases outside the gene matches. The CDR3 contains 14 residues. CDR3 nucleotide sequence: TGTGCCAGCAGCGCAACTAGCGGGGGAGATACGCAGTATTTT. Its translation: CASSATSGGDTQYF.

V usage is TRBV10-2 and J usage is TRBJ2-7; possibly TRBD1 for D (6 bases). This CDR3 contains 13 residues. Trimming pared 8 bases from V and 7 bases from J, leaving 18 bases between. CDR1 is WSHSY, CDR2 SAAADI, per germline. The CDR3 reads CASGVPIGTEQYF. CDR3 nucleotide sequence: TGCGCCAGCGGGGTGCCCATCGGGACAGAGCAGTACTTC.

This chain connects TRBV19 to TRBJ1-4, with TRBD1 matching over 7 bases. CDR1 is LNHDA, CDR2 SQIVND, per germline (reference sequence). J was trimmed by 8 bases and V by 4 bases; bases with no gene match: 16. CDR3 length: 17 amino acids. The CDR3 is CASSTQTDRTMREKLFF. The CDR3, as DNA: TGTGCCAGTAGTACACAAACGGACAGGACGATGCGGGAAAAACTGTTTTTT. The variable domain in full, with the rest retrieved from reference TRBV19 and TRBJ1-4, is DGGITQSPKYLFRKEGQNVTLSCEQNLNHDAMYWYRQDPGQGLRLIYYSQIVNDFQKGDIAEGYSVSREKKESFPLTVTSAQKNPTAFYLCASSTQTDRTMREKLFFGSGTQLSVL.

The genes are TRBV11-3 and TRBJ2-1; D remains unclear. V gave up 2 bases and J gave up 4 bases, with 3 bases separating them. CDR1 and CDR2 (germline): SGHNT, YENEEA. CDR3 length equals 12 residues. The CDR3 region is CASSLIYNEQFF. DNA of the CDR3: TGTGCCAGCAGCTTAATATACAATGAGCAGTTCTTC.

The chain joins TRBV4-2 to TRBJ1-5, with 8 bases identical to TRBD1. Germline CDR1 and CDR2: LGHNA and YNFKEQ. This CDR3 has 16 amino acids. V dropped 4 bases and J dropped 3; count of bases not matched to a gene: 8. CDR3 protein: CASSRLQGDLNQPQHF. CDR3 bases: TGTGCCAGCAGCCGCCTACAGGGGGATCTCAATCAGCCCCAGCATTTT.

The CDR3 bases are TGTGCCAGCAGTGAATCCGAGGACCCCTCCTACAATGAGCAGTTCTTC. Translated: CASSESEDPSYNEQFF. The chain has TRBV2 and TRBJ2-1; D ambiguous. Germline V gene data show CDR1 as SNHLY and CDR2 as FYNNEI. The CDR3 spans 16 residues. V was shortened by 2 bases and J by 0 bases, with 11 bases between the two germline ends.

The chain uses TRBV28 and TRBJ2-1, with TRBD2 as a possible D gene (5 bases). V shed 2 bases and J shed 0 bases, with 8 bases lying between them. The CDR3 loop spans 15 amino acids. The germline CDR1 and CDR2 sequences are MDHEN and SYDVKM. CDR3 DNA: TGTGCCAGCAGTTTAATTGGACTCTCCTACAATGAGCAGTTCTTC. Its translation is CASSLIGLSYNEQFF.

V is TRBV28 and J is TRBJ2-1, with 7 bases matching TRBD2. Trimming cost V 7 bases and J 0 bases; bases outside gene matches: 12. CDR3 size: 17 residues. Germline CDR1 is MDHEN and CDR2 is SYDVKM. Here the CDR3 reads CASNLGRSGNSYNEQFF. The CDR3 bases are TGTGCCAGCAACTTGGGACGGAGCGGGAACTCCTACAATGAGCAGTTCTTC.

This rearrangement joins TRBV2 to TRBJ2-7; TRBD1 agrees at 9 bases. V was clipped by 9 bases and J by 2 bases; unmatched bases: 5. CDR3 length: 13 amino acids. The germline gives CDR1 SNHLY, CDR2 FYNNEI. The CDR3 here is CARTGTGPYEQYF. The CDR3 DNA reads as TGTGCCAGAACTGGGACAGGGCCCTACGAGCAGTACTTC.

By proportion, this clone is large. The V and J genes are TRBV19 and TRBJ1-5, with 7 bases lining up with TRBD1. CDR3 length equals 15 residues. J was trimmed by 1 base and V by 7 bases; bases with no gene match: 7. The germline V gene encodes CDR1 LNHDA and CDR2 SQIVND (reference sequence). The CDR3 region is CASTPDRLSNQPQHF. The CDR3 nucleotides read TGTGCCAGTACCCCGGACAGGTTAAGCAATCAGCCCCAGCATTTT. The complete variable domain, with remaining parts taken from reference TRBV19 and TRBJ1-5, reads DGGITQSPKYLFRKEGQNVTLSCEQNLNHDAMYWYRQDPGQGLRLIYYSQIVNDFQKGDIAEGYSVSREKKESFPLTVTSAQKNPTAFYLCASTPDRLSNQPQHFGDGTRLSIL.

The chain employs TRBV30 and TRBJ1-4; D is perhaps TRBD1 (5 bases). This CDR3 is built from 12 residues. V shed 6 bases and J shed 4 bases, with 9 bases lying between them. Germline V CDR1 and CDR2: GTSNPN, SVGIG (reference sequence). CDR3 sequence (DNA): TGTGCCTGTTACAGGTATAATGAAAAACTGTTTTTT. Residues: CACYRYNEKLFF.

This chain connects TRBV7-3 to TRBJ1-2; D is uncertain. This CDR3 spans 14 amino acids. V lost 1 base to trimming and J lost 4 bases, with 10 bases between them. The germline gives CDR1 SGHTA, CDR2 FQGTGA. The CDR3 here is CASSLSENSYGYTF. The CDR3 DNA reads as TGTGCCAGCAGCTTAAGCGAAAACAGCTATGGCTACACCTTC.

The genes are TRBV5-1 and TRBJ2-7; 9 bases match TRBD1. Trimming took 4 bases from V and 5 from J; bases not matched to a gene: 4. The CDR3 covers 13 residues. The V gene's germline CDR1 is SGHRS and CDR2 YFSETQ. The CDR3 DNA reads TGCGCCAGCAGCGGGACAGGGCATCACGAGCAGTACTTC. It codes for CASSGTGHHEQYF.